The source of this T cell receptor beta chain is a study of blood T cell repertoires in COVID-19. Overall study context: From T cells, B-cell-depleted T cells, or PBMCs came the material, which was cDNA or gDNA.

This clone was picked up a small number of times. V shed 8 bases and J shed 6 bases, with 17 bases lying between them. The CDR3 length is 13 residues. Germline V gene data show CDR1 as SNHLY and CDR2 as FYNNEI. Repertoires were generated with immunoSEQ multiplex PCR, while TCRdb's copy carries only in-frame clones and drops some. Among roughly 65,000 clones listed, about 83% were seen once. J is TRBJ2-7 and V is TRBV2; a possible D gene is TRBD2 (6 bases). Sequencing used peripheral blood. This TCR was recovered from a human donor in a cohort sampled during active COVID-19. DNA for the CDR3: TGTGCCAGCGGTCCAAGCGGAGGGGTCGAGCAGTACTTC. Translation gives CASGPSGGVEQYF.